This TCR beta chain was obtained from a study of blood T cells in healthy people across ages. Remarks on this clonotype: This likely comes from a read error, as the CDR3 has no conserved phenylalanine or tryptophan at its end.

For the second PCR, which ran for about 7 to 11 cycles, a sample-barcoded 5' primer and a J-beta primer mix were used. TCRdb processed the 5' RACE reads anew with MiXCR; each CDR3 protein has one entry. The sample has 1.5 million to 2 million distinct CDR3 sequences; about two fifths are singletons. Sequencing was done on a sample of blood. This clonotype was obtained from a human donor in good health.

The CDR3 coding sequence is TGTGCCAGCAGTCCCCCCCAGGGCAACTATGGCTACACCCTC. Translated, it gives CASSPPQGNYGYTL. The chain has TRBV28 and TRBJ1-2; D possibly corresponds to TRBD1 (5 bases). In germline, CDR1 is MDHEN, CDR2 SYDVKM. The CDR3 covers 14 residues. Between the trimmed V and J ends, which lost 5 bases and 2 bases, there was a span of 12 bases.